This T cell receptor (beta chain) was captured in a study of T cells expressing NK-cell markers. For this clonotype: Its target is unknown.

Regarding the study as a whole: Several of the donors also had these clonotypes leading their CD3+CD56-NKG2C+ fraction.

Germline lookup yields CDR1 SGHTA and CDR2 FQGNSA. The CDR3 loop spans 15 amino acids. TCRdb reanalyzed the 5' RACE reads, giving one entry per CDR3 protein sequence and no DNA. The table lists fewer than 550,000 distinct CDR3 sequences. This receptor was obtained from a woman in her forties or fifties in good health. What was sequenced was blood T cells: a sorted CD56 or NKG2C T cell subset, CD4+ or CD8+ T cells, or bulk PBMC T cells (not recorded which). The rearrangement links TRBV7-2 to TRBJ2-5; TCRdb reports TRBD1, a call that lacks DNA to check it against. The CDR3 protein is CASSLDRAIRGAQYF.